This TCR beta chain derives from a study of monozygotic twins with inflammatory bowel disease. Each CDR3 protein gets one entry in TCRdb, which reprocessed the 5' RACE reads and gives no DNA. Its listing shows 350,000 to 500,000 distinct CDR3 sequences. The sequence came from a human donor with ulcerative colitis or Crohn's disease, or a healthy co-twin of an affected twin (not recorded which). Sequences were obtained from blood.

The CDR3 sequence is CASSTTGGGGYTF. The V call is TRBV7-3, the J call TRBJ1-2; TCRdb reports TRBD1, a call that lacks DNA to check it against. Germline lookup yields CDR1 SGHTA and CDR2 FQGTGA. The CDR3 is made up of 13 amino acids.